The entry below gives a single TCR beta chain sequence along with its context. This clone's antigen is unknown. No much larger clonotype is one base removed from it; base qualities were not supplied. These data originate in a study of cytomegalovirus exposure and HLA in healthy donors (dated by TCRdb to about 2017). Broadly, across the study: An earlier analysis of under 600 of the donors reported 250 to 300 Gb of sequence data and 100 million to 130 million unique TCR beta sequences from about 179 million T cells. Alongside the repertoire data, information on donor age, sex, ethnicity and CMV serostatus was compiled. A later genetic analysis took genome-wide SNP genotypes for about three fifths of the 666 donors and used that subset as a discovery cohort. Every discovery cohort repertoire had been produced on one sequencing platform. Because of strong linkage in the cohort, roughly five DR-DQ haplotypes were treated as single units for association and clustering. Approximately 300 gigabases of sequencing data and around 80 million unique TCR sequences made up an early release that covered approximately 650 HLA-typed donors. HLA typing covered class I and class II loci at four-digit resolution. The later analysis used no new phenotypic data to find candidate immune exposures, relying instead on TCR beta sequences and their occurrence across donors. The number of typed donors differed by locus: about 620-640 for A, B, C, DRB1 and DQB1; approximately 530 for DQA1; some 610 for DPA1; and around 470 for DPB1. A separate validation cohort of roughly 130 different subjects was used in addition to the roughly 700-subject first cohort. Using immunosequencing, the study profiled T cell repertoires from some 670 subjects and related those repertoires to cytomegalovirus serostatus. An earlier analysis of roughly 600 of the donors used high-throughput TCR beta sequencing to judge whether each TCR beta V gene segment behaved as functional or pseudogenic. The study combined high-throughput TCR immunosequencing, statistical association of individual TCRs with disease status, and machine learning to predict cytomegalovirus infection status. On average, roughly 240,000 unique TCR beta nucleotide sequences were sequenced per donor among a few hundred genotyped donors of the cohort, with about 17% of those sequences being non-productive. Of the roughly 400 genotyped donors, around 81% fell in the genetic ancestry cluster associated with self-reported Caucasian donors. The study aimed to test whether cataloging public T cell receptors could reveal signatures of past pathogen exposure. A later analysis re-examined previously published TCR beta repertoires from roughly 720 donors and added high-resolution HLA genotyping to investigate patterns of TCR occurrence.

The cohort comprised some 680 healthy bone marrow donors. At the time of sampling, all cohort members were nominally healthy, though unrecorded immune exposures were likely present. The donor was CMV seronegative and was included in the group of several hundred seronegative cohort members. Each donor provided a peripheral blood sample, and peripheral blood mononuclear cells were used for TCR beta sequencing. Genomic DNA was extracted from the blood cell samples with the Qiagen DNeasy Blood Extraction Kit. Libraries were prepared through the immunoSEQ multiplex PCR assay. The multiplex PCR relied on a mix of 60 forward primers for TCR Vbeta segments and 13 reverse primers for TCR Jbeta segments. A multiplex PCR assay on genomic DNA amplified the CDR3 region of rearranged TCR beta genes. The Illumina HiSeq System was used to sequence the amplified TCR beta libraries as 87-base-pair reads. As for how the authors treated the data: A later analysis counted tens of millions of unique TCR beta chains across the 650 to 700 repertoires, and 10 million to 12 million of these chains were shared by at least two donors. Raw reads were error-corrected and collapsed into unique sequences with a nearest-neighbor algorithm that merged closely related sequences to remove PCR and sequencing errors. Alignment of CDR3 sequences to IMGT reference sequences was used to assign V, D and J gene segments. For a sequence to be retained, a match of at least six nucleotides to both a V gene segment and a J gene segment was required. Rearrangements were called productive when the CDR3 lacked stop codons and stayed in frame with V and J; all others were non-productive. Following IMGT convention, CDR3 was defined as the stretch from the second conserved V-encoded cysteine up to the conserved J-encoded phenylalanine. Sequences without an unambiguous match to a single V gene segment were excluded from the earlier analysis of a few hundred of the donors. An earlier analysis of fewer than 750 of the donors called V segments functional above 56.7% productive rearrangements and segregating when the between-donor standard deviation exceeded 5%. A statistical classification framework was developed to diagnose cytomegalovirus status using the catalog of TCR beta chain sequences. In a later analysis, TCR nucleotide sequences were compared against IMGT/GENE-DB human TR gene sequences so that V and J genes could be assigned. The TCRdist pipeline was used in a later analysis to assign CDR3 sequences and most-parsimonious VDJ recombination scenarios. In a later analysis, each TCR beta chain was defined by its CDR3 amino acid sequence together with its V-gene family, and reads without a unique V-gene family were excluded. To address suspected cross-contamination and a sequencing artifact, a later analysis removed 592 highly shared, low-generation-probability nucleotide sequences. In a later analysis, a clonal expansion index was calculated for each public chain from normalized within-repertoire ranks of inferred template counts. In a later analysis, generation probabilities were computed with a VDJ recombination model fitted to out-of-frame rearrangements, and the resulting probabilities were checked against IGoR. A later analysis scored TCR-TCR, TCR-HLA and TCR-CMV co-occurrence with hypergeometric tests, applying a repertoire-size bias correction to TCR pairs. In a later analysis, false discovery rates were estimated by permuting HLA or CMV assignments 20 times. In a later analysis, co-occurring TCRs were grouped with DBSCAN, and TCRdist sequence similarity was added when clustering was performed within HLA-allele-positive subsets. For co-occurrence clustering, repertoires with fewer than 30,000 or more than 120,000 public chains were excluded, along with five or six repertoires with anomalous nucleotide sharing. TCRdb took this table from immuneACCESS and kept in-frame rearrangements with V and J called. Such tables lack part of the clones; where checked against another copy, unresolved V genes explain under half of the gap, and the rest is unexplained. The D gene and trimming were derived from the DNA, and the V and J assignments and clone size from that table. In this sample the table shows around 190,000 clones, about 88% of which occur a single time. The ten largest clones add up to approximately 0.31% of the sample.

Overall study outcomes, separate from this receptor: An earlier analysis of around 600 of the donors showed that most TCR beta V segments appeared in productive rearrangements either about 90% or about 30% of the time, which broadly matched IMGT annotations. In a later analysis, HLA-associated TCR beta chains were found to be more clonally expanded and to have lower generation probabilities than equally common non-associated chains. Because counts were too low, approximately 15 rarely observed V segments, including chromosome 9 orphons, were excluded from the earlier analysis of several hundred of the donors. A cluster of highly shared sequence variants was judged likely to be a technical artifact of the sequencing pipeline. In vitro tests confirmed that a few of the cytomegalovirus-associated TCR beta chains recognize cytomegalovirus antigens. According to a later analysis, TCR association rates differed among HLA loci, with DRB1 alleles showing the most associated TCRs and HLA-C alleles showing the fewest. A further reported finding was that TCR beta sequences accurately predicted the HLA-A and HLA-B alleles for most subjects in the first cohort. Because HLA typing was unavailable for some donors at each locus, only the typed subset was used in association tests. At a false discovery rate of 0.05, a later analysis linked some 18,000 TCR beta sequences to specific HLA alleles. A later analysis reported that several top co-occurrence clusters appeared linked to parvovirus B19, influenza, CMV and Epstein-Barr virus. Strong co-occurrence of HLA alleles, especially DR and DQ, made assigning TCR associations to individual alleles difficult. It was suggested by the authors that the approach could potentially be generalized to other disease states and immunological phenotypes. Most TCR sequences were observed very rarely across donors, whereas some public TCRs were present in many individuals. The presence/absence analyses assumed that sequencing depth was roughly uniform across donors, and that assumption may not be true. CMV serostatus was the only immune exposure information available for the cohort. The study listed 164 TCR beta chains as associated with cytomegalovirus. In this cohort, only TCR beta chains were sequenced, and detectable features were limited by the absence of alpha or paired-chain data. In both the original and validation cohorts, the classifier was reported to diagnose cytomegalovirus status with high specificity and sensitivity. According to a later analysis, most CMV-associated TCR beta chains appeared to be HLA-restricted, and the HLA associations seemed to be driven largely by CMV exposure. V-gene and J-gene trimming of TCR beta chains was associated with a missense DCLRE1C variant in a later genetic analysis, and the association was replicated in an independent cohort. Compared with the approximately 710-donor mean, donors in an Asian-associated ancestry cluster had fewer N-insertions in productive TCRs, according to a later genetic analysis. Linkage disequilibrium might explain the correlated functional status among segregating V segments, but an unknown experimental factor could not be excluded.

The clonotype originates from a woman aged 30 to 39 in good health and CMV-seronegative. The sequencing sample was made of PBMCs.

The CDR3: CASKTSGGYSYTQYF. The sequenced DNA: TGTGCCAGCAAGACTAGCGGGGGGTATTCTTATACGCAGTATTTT. The V and J genes are TRBV28 and TRBJ2-3; 13 bases in between match TRBD2. Including cysteine and phenylalanine, the CDR3 has 15 amino acids. Only the CDR3 part of the read is kept: 45 bases, read in frame from the first base. CDR1 is given as MDHEN and CDR2 as SYDVKM, both from the germline V gene. V and J are trimmed by 7 bases and 7 bases, and the gene matches miss 8 bases of the junction.